This T cell receptor (beta chain) originates from a study of T cell responses to AZD1222 COVID-19 vaccine. Broader study findings: Baseline serostatus was positive in only six AZD1222 recipients. Clonal diversity was possibly underestimated, and the donors were mostly white British, with more females.

Between the trimmed V and J ends, which lost 2 bases and 8 bases, there was a span of 12 bases. CDR1 and CDR2 from the germline V gene are SGHAT and FQNNGV. This CDR3 has 14 residues. As regards this clone: Its antigen is not known.

Data came from immunoSEQ multiplex PCR; TCRdb stores just in-frame clones and leaves some out. The sample consists of fewer than 200,000 clones, 80% to 95% of them appearing once. The sequence came from an adult in good health. This chain connects TRBV11-2 to TRBJ1-4; D unresolved. The specimen comprised peripheral blood, sampled on day 0 of AZD1222 vaccination. The CDR3 DNA reads as TGTGCCAGCAGCTTAAAGACATTCGGCGAAAAACTGTTTTTT. This gives the protein CASSLKTFGEKLFF.